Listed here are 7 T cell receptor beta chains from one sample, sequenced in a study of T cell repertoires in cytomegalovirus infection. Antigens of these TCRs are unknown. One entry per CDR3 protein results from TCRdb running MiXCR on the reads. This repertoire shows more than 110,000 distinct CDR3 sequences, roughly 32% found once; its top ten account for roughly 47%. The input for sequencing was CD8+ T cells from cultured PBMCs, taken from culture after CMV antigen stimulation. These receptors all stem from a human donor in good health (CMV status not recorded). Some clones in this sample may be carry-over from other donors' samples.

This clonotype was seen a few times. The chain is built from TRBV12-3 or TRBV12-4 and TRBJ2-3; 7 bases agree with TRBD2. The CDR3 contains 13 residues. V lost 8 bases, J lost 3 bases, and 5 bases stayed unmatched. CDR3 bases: TGTGCCAGCGGCGGGGGAGGAACAGATACGCAGTATTTT. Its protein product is CASGGGGTDTQYF.

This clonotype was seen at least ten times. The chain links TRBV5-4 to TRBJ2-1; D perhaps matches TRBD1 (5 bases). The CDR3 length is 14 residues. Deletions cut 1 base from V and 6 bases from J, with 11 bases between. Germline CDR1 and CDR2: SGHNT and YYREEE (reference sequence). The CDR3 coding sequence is TGTGCCAGCAGCTTGTGGGGCGTCCCCAATGAGCAGTTCTTC. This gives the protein CASSLWGVPNEQFF.

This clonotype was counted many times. The DNA of the CDR3 is TGTGCCAGCTCACCAGGGAGCCAGGACAATGAGCAGTTCTTC. This sequence encodes CASSPGSQDNEQFF. The J gene is TRBJ2-1, the V gene TRBV18; a possible D gene is TRBD2 (5 bases). Germline assignment: CDR1 KGHSH and CDR2 LQKENI. V was cut by 2 bases and J by 5 bases, with 10 bases left in between. The CDR3 covers 14 residues. Looking up the rest from reference TRBV18 and TRBJ2-1 gives the full variable domain: NAGVMQNPRHLVRRRGQEARLRCSPMKGHSHVYWYRQLPEEGLKFMVYLQKENIIDESGMPKERFSAEFPKEGPSILRIQQVVRGDSAAYFCASSPGSQDNEQFFGPGTRLTVL.

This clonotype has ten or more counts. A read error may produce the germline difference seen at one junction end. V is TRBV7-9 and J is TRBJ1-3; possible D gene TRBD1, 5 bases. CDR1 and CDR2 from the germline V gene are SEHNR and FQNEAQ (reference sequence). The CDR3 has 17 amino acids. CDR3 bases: TGTGCCAGCAGCTTCCACGACCGGCAGGGTTTTGGAAGCACCATATATTTT. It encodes CASSFHDRQGFGSTIYF.

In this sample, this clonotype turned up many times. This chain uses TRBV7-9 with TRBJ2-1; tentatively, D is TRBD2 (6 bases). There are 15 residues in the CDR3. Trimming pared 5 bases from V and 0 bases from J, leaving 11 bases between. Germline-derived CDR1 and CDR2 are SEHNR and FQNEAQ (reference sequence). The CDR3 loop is CASSRPGSSYNEQFF. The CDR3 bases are TGTGCCAGCAGCCGTCCCGGGAGCTCCTACAATGAGCAGTTCTTC.

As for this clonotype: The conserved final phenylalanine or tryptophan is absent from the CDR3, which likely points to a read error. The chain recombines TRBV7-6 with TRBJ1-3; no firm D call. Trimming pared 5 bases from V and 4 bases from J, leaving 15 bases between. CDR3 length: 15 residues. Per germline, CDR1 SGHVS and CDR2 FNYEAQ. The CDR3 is CASSPRPRRGNTIYL. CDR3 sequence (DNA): TGTGCCAGCAGCCCCCGGCCCCGTCGCGGAAACACCATATATCTT.

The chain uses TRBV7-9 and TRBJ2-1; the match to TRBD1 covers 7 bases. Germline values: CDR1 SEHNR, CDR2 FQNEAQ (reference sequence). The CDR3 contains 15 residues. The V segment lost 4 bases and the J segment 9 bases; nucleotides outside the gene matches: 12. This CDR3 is CASSSPSDRLTEQFF. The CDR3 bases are TGTGCCAGCAGCTCACCGTCGGACAGGTTAACTGAGCAGTTCTTC.